Presented here are 18 T cell receptor beta chains from one specimen sequenced in a study of T cell responses to AZD1222 COVID-19 vaccine (dated by TCRdb to about 2021). This sample's time point label indicates: baseline before first vaccination. Receptor amplification or capture employed the immunoSEQ multiplex PCR assay. Here the immuneACCESS table is served through TCRdb, limited to in-frame sequences with V and J called. Missing clones are a known gap in these copies; in checked studies unresolved V genes cover under half, and the rest lacks a known reason. This sample comprises around 150,000 clones, 94% of them detected only once. The top ten constitute 0.95% to 1.5% of the sample. Sequencing was performed on peripheral blood, taken on day 0 of AZD1222 vaccination. These receptors came from an adult in good health.

The V gene is TRBV5-4, the J gene TRBJ2-1; D gene unclear. Germline loops: CDR1 SGHNT, CDR2 YYREEE (reference sequence). Trimming left V 4 bases short and J 7 bases short, with 9 bases between. This CDR3 contains 12 residues. The CDR3 is CASSRSPNEQFF. Written as DNA, the CDR3 is TGTGCCAGCAGCCGAAGCCCGAATGAGCAGTTCTTC.

The V and J genes are TRBV7-2 and TRBJ2-1; 8 bases agree with TRBD1. The V and J ends lost 1 base and 1 base, in that order; junction bases with no gene match: 0. CDR1 and CDR2 (germline): SGHTA, FQGNSA. The CDR3 is 15 amino acids. CDR3 DNA sequence: TGTGCCAGCAGCTTAGACAGGGGGTCCTACAATGAGCAGTTCTTC. Protein: CASSLDRGSYNEQFF.

The rearrangement links TRBV28 to TRBJ1-5; D is unclear. Germline V CDR1 and CDR2: MDHEN, SYDVKM. CDR3 length: 14 residues. V shed 2 bases and J shed 1 base, with 6 bases lying between them. The CDR3 sequence is CASSLVRSNQPQHF. The CDR3 DNA reads TGTGCCAGCAGTTTAGTAAGGAGCAATCAGCCCCAGCATTTT.

The rearrangement joins TRBV12-3 or TRBV12-4 to TRBJ1-4, with no clear D. This CDR3 region has 11 residues. The germline V and J ends were trimmed by 5 bases and 5 bases, with 3 bases remaining between them. DNA for the CDR3: TGTGCCAGCAGTGTCAATGAAAAACTGTTTTTT. Translating gives CASSVNEKLFF.

V and J are TRBV14 and TRBJ1-5, with D possibly TRBD1 on 6 matching bases. Germline V lookup: CDR1 SGHDN, CDR2 FVKESK. This CDR3 has 14 residues. V was trimmed by 1 base and J by 5 bases, leaving 9 bases between them. The CDR3 reads CASSQAGEYQPQHF. The CDR3, as DNA: TGTGCCAGCAGCCAAGCAGGGGAGTATCAGCCCCAGCATTTT.

The genes are TRBV19 and TRBJ1-5; no clear D. Germline assignment: CDR1 LNHDA and CDR2 SQIVND (reference sequence). The CDR3 covers 14 residues. Trimming shortened V by 7 bases and J by 2 bases, and 12 bases separated the two germline ends. CDR3 bases: TGTGCCAGTACAGGAATTACGGGCAATCAGCCCCAGCATTTT. Translation: CASTGITGNQPQHF. The full variable domain, its missing parts supplied by reference TRBV19 and TRBJ1-5, is DGGITQSPKYLFRKEGQNVTLSCEQNLNHDAMYWYRQDPGQGLRLIYYSQIVNDFQKGDIAEGYSVSREKKESFPLTVTSAQKNPTAFYLCASTGITGNQPQHFGDGTRLSIL.

The chain couples TRBV9 to TRBJ2-1, with TRBD2 matching 8 bases. This CDR3 contains 19 residues. Germline V gene data show CDR1 as SGDLS and CDR2 as YYNGEE. J lost 4 bases, V lost 1 base, and 16 bases had no gene match. The CDR3 region is CASSVTIGEGTRRYNEQFF. The CDR3, as DNA: TGTGCCAGCAGCGTAACAATTGGCGAAGGGACTAGGAGATACAATGAGCAGTTCTTC.

The chain uses TRBV12-3 or TRBV12-4 and TRBJ1-2; D uncertain. Trimming shortened V by 3 bases and J by 0 bases, and 5 bases separated the two germline ends. CDR3 length equals 13 residues. The chain's CDR3 is CASSLGPNYGYTF. The CDR3 nucleotides are TGTGCCAGCAGTTTGGGCCCTAACTATGGCTACACCTTC.

The J gene is TRBJ2-7, the V gene TRBV6-2 or TRBV6-3; a possible D gene is TRBD2 (5 bases). The CDR3 contains 14 residues. Trimming cost V 5 bases and J 12 bases, with 23 bases left between them. Germline V gene lookup returns CDR1 MNHEY and CDR2 SVGEGT. The CDR3 nucleotides are TGTGCCAGCAGTGACCCGCCGGGGAATCCGAGCTGGTACGTC. Protein: CASSDPPGNPSWYV.

The rearrangement links TRBV27 to TRBJ2-5; D remains ambiguous. The CDR3 spans 13 residues. V gave up 6 bases and J gave up 3 bases, with 11 bases separating them. Per the germline V gene, CDR1 is MNHEY and CDR2 is SMNVEV (reference sequence). The CDR3 sequence is CASREYQEETQYF. The CDR3 DNA reads as TGTGCCAGCAGAGAGTACCAGGAAGAGACCCAGTACTTC.

The rearrangement joins TRBV11-2 to TRBJ2-7; D ambiguous. Per the germline V gene, CDR1 is SGHAT and CDR2 is FQNNGV. The CDR3 length is 15 residues. V lost 1 base and J 3 bases, leaving 13 bases between the germline ends. The CDR3 DNA reads TGTGCCAGCAGCTTAGGTCGGTGGTCGCACTACGAGCAGTACGTC. Translating gives CASSLGRWSHYEQYV.

The V gene is TRBV6-6, the J gene TRBJ1-3; weak D call: TRBD1 (6 bases). V lost 7 bases to trimming and J lost 8 bases, with 15 bases between them. Germline CDR1 and CDR2: MNHNY and SVGAGI (reference sequence). This CDR3 has 13 amino acids. CDR3 sequence reads: CASIREKGDTIYF. CDR3 DNA: TGTGCCAGCATCCGCGAGAAGGGGGACACCATATATTTT.

The V gene is TRBV19, the J gene TRBJ1-4, with D unclear. The ends were cut back, 4 bases at V and 4 bases at J, with 10 bases in the middle. The CDR3 is made up of 14 amino acids. Germline V lookup: CDR1 LNHDA, CDR2 SQIVND (reference sequence). The CDR3 nucleotides read TGTGCCAGTAGTAATGGGCGGCTTAATGAAAAACTGTTTTTT. This translates into CASSNGRLNEKLFF.

The rearrangement uses TRBV27 and TRBJ1-6; 11 bases are shared with TRBD1. The CDR3 spans 17 residues. CDR1 is MNHEY, CDR2 SMNVEV, per germline (reference sequence). Trimming at V came to 1 base and at J to 12 bases, leaving 11 bases not matched to a gene. CDR3: CASSLLGQGGKREPLHF. CDR3 sequence (DNA): TGTGCCAGCAGTTTATTGGGACAGGGGGGAAAGAGGGAACCCCTCCACTTT.

The CDR3: CASSEVESNQPQHF. CDR3 coding DNA: TGTGCCAGCAGTGAAGTAGAGTCCAATCAGCCCCAGCATTTT. This sequence joins TRBV2 and TRBJ1-5; no clear D. CDR1 is SNHLY, CDR2 FYNNEI, per germline. V lost 1 base and J lost 3, with 7 bases in between. The CDR3 contains 14 residues. Combining the CDR3 with reference TRBV2 and TRBJ1-5 gives the whole variable domain EPEVTQTPSHQVTQMGQEVILRCVPISNHLYFYWYRQILGQKVEFLVSFYNNEISEKSEIFDDQFSVERPDGSNFTLKIRSTKLEDSAMYFCASSEVESNQPQHFGDGTRLSIL.

The V call is TRBV9, the J call TRBJ1-3; D is ambiguous. Per germline, CDR1 SGDLS and CDR2 YYNGEE. V was cut by 1 base and J by 2 bases, with 10 bases left in between. CDR3 length equals 15 residues. The CDR3: CASSVSGVPGNTIYF. As DNA, the CDR3 is TGTGCCAGCAGCGTAAGTGGGGTGCCTGGAAACACCATATATTTT.

The chain is built from TRBV2 and TRBJ2-1; D not resolved. Germline V lookup: CDR1 SNHLY, CDR2 FYNNEI. The CDR3 runs 14 residues. The V end was cut by 6 bases, the J end by 2 bases, with 11 bases between. The CDR3 coding sequence is TGTGCCAGCAGCGACACGGTGCCCTACAATGAGCAGTTCTTC. This sequence encodes CASSDTVPYNEQFF.

This chain uses TRBV6-5 with TRBJ1-3; no reliable D call. The CDR3 consists of 13 residues. The V end lost 6 bases, the J end lost 4 bases, and 10 bases lay between the germline ends. CDR1 and CDR2 from the germline V gene are MNHEY and SVGAGI. CDR3: CASRDLGGNTIYF. The CDR3 coding sequence is TGTGCCAGCAGGGACCTAGGGGGAAACACCATATATTTT.